Sequencing of this T cell receptor beta chain was carried out in a study of T cells after yellow fever vaccination. Study at large: It was SMART-Seq v4 Ultra Low Input that prepared the fractions with low cell numbers. Study outcomes and limitations: Subsequent booster samples again held most clones from primary vaccination (around 96% CD4, over 80% CD8). Overlap between CD4 and CD8 compartments was detected for a small share of clonotypes.

This clonotype was seen a few times. Its antigen is undetermined. Template switching with 5'RACE generated the TCR cDNA and added a universal primer site and UMIs. TCRdb used MiXCR to reprocess the 5' RACE reads, holding one entry per CDR3 protein. The sample lists 400,000 to 650,000 distinct CDR3 sequences, 20% to 25% seen once, with 15% to 20% in the top ten. The CDR3 is 15 amino acids. Trimming stripped 1 base from V and 2 bases from J, with 12 bases between. Germline values: CDR1 SGDLS, CDR2 YYNGEE. This specimen was PBMCs, taken approximately 22 days after the first yellow fever vaccination. The TCR sequence derives from a man aged 18 to 29 who received the YFV17D yellow fever vaccine. The chain employs TRBV9 and TRBJ1-2; D gene unclear. The CDR3 DNA sequence: TGTGCCAGCAGCGTATTGGCGGGCCCAAACTATGGCTACACCTTC. Translated: CASSVLAGPNYGYTF.